The following is a T cell receptor (beta chain) sequence with its context. Its cognate antigen is unknown. Profiled with immunoSEQ multiplex PCR; TCRdb holds only in-frame clones, not every one. Of 110,000 or so clones in the sample, approximately 87% were seen once. As to time point: week 11, during vaccination. The investigators gave 300 ug of mutant IDH1 20-mer peptide in each vaccine dose, together with topical imiquimod. Germline CDR1 is SGHRS and CDR2 is YFSETQ. The CDR3 is made up of 15 amino acids. After removal of 3 bases from V and 5 bases from J, the junction contained 6 bases not matched to a gene. This specimen comes from a study of a mutant IDH1 vaccine in newly diagnosed glioma. Study summary: Prior therapy was radiotherapy, temozolomide, or both; most received both.

Overall study results and limits: It seemed that pseudoprogression was not linked to changes in the top peripheral T cell clonotypes.

Source: PBMCs, taken from a glioma patient whose treatment included an IDH1 peptide vaccine. The clonotype originates from a woman aged 45-65 years with glioma. The chain employs TRBV5-1 and TRBJ1-3; 9 nucleotides match TRBD1. The CDR3 loop is CASSYRTGARNTIYF. Here the CDR3 DNA reads TGCGCCAGCAGCTATCGGACAGGGGCGAGAAACACCATATATTTT.